This TCR beta chain was sequenced during a study of T-cell reconstitution after alpha-beta-depleted transplantation in children. Unique molecular identifiers were used in preparing the TCRbeta library. TCRdb re-called the PCR reads with MiXCR, one entry per CDR3 protein. The sample has about 460,000 distinct CDR3 sequences, under 12% seen once. Many counts were recorded for this clonotype. This CDR3 is 14 amino acids long. With 2 bases removed from V and 5 bases from J, the gap between germline ends came to 13 bases. Per germline, CDR1 SQVTM and CDR2 ANQGSEA. The sample was PBMCs, taken before TCRalphabeta/CD19-depleted stem cell transplant. The receptor was derived from a child aged 2-15 years with inherited bone marrow failure, due to receive a stem cell transplant. The rearrangement joins TRBV29-1 to TRBJ2-1; a possible D gene is TRBD1 (5 bases). The CDR3 DNA reads TGCAGCGTTGAACCCAGGGTTGAGAACAATGAGCAGTTCTTC. Translation gives CSVEPRVENNEQFF.